Below, 16 T cell receptor beta chains from the same sample are listed, as sequenced in a study of cytomegalovirus exposure and HLA in healthy donors. PCR involved 60 Vbeta and 13 Jbeta primers. Only in-frame clones appear in the TCRdb table, and some are missing; sequencing was by immunoSEQ multiplex PCR. The sample lists about 120,000 clones; over 65% were seen once. Sequences were obtained from PBMCs. Receptors were obtained from a woman aged 40 to 55 in good health and CMV-seropositive.

To note about this clone: At the DNA level, this CDR3 is encoded by other sequences in the same sample as well. The gene calls are TRBV5-4 and TRBJ2-5; tentative D call: TRBD2 (5 bases). Per the germline V gene, CDR1 is SGHNT and CDR2 is YYREEE (reference sequence). This CDR3 has 13 amino acids. Trimming pared 2 bases from V and 2 bases from J, leaving 7 bases between. The CDR3 is CASSFPGQETQYF. The CDR3 nucleotides are TGTGCCAGCAGCTTTCCGGGACAAGAGACCCAGTACTTC.

CDR3 amino acids: CASSQGGQGSSSYEQYF. The CDR3 DNA sequence: TGCGCCAGCAGCCAGGGGGGACAGGGAAGCAGCTCCTACGAGCAGTACTTC. The V and J genes are TRBV4-3 and TRBJ2-7; 9 nucleotides align to TRBD1. The V gene end was trimmed by 3 bases and the J gene end by 0 bases; junction bases not matched to a gene: 9. The CDR3 is 17 residues long. Germline CDR1 reads LGHNA; CDR2 reads YSLEER.

The rearrangement uses TRBV5-1 and TRBJ1-4, with a tentative D call TRBD1 (5 bases). Trimming took 4 bases from V and 7 from J, leaving 17 bases between them. Per the germline V gene, CDR1 is SGHRS and CDR2 is YFSETQ. This CDR3 spans 15 amino acids. CDR3 DNA sequence: TGCGCCAGCAGCACCGCCGGGACTAAGGCTGAAAAACTGTTTTTT. This codes for CASSTAGTKAEKLFF.

The rearrangement joins TRBV5-8 to TRBJ2-7, with 10 bases identical to TRBD1. The J segment lost 1 base and the V segment lost 3 bases, leaving 7 bases of the junction unmatched. There are 16 residues in the CDR3. Germline-derived CDR1 and CDR2 are SGHTS and YDEGEE. CDR3 DNA sequence: TGTGCCAGCAGCTCCACCGGGGACAGGGGTTCCTACGAGCAGTACTTC. Translating gives CASSSTGDRGSYEQYF.

The chain has TRBV6-5 and TRBJ2-3, with 8 nucleotides matching TRBD1. The V and J ends lost 6 bases and 6 bases, in that order; junction bases with no gene match: 8. Germline lookup yields CDR1 MNHEY and CDR2 SVGAGI. The CDR3 totals 14 residues. CDR3 coding DNA: TGTGCCAGCAGCCGACTCAGGGGGCTGGATACGCAGTATTTT. It codes for CASSRLRGLDTQYF.

The chain has TRBV10-3 and TRBJ2-1; 8 bases map to TRBD1. This CDR3 is built from 13 residues. With 11 bases clipped from V and 5 bases from J, the junction kept 8 bases outside the gene matches. Looked up from germline, CDR1 is ENHRY and CDR2 is SYGVKD. This chain's CDR3 is CAQARGQDNEQFF. In DNA, the CDR3 is TGTGCCCAGGCAAGGGGACAGGACAATGAGCAGTTCTTC.

The chain is built from TRBV7-6 and TRBJ2-2; tentatively, D is TRBD2 (6 bases). Trimming pared 2 bases from V and 0 bases from J, leaving 10 bases between. The CDR3 contains 16 residues. Germline CDR1 and CDR2: SGHVS and FNYEAQ. The CDR3 coding sequence is TGTGCCAGCAGCTTATGGGGGGACGCGAACACCGGGGAGCTGTTTTTT. Translated: CASSLWGDANTGELFF.

The chain recombines TRBV19 with TRBJ1-2; D is undetermined. The CDR3 sequence is 13 residues long. Germline V lookup: CDR1 LNHDA, CDR2 SQIVND (reference sequence). V gave up 3 bases and J gave up 7 bases, with 12 bases separating them. Here the CDR3 DNA reads TGTGCCAGTAGTATCGGACGGACTCTTGGCTACACCTTC. This translates into CASSIGRTLGYTF.

The genes are TRBV5-1 and TRBJ1-2, with D possibly being TRBD1 (5 bases). Trimming pared 4 bases from V and 5 bases from J, leaving 12 bases between. Germline CDR1 is SGHRS and CDR2 is YFSETQ. The CDR3 runs 13 residues. The CDR3 DNA is TGCGCCAGCAGCCCGTCAGGGAATTATGGCTACACCTTC. It is translated as CASSPSGNYGYTF.

This chain joins TRBV7-2 and TRBJ2-7, with 16 bases aligning to TRBD2. CDR3 size: 18 residues. The junction had 8 bases not matched to a gene; V was cut back by 1 base and J by 5 bases. Germline values: CDR1 SGHTA, CDR2 FQGNSA. The CDR3 DNA is TGTGCCAGCAGCTTAGGAGGGACTAGCGGGAGGGCCGGTAACGAGCAGTACTTC. Protein sequence: CASSLGGTSGRAGNEQYF.

This chain connects TRBV18 to TRBJ2-3, with D maybe TRBD2 (6 bases). Per the germline V gene, CDR1 is KGHSH and CDR2 is LQKENI. Trimming stripped 6 bases from V and 15 bases from J, with 16 bases between. CDR3 length: 11 amino acids. This CDR3 reads CASSPGERGYF. In nucleotides, the CDR3 is TGTGCCAGCTCCCCGGGGGAGAGGGGCTATTTT.

This clone was detected only once. Compared with germline, one end of the junction differs, possibly owing to a read error. The genes are TRBV7-7 and TRBJ2-5; 12 bases align to TRBD2. The CDR3 extends over 15 amino acids. CDR1 SSHAT and CDR2 FNYEAQ come from the germline V gene (reference sequence). The CDR3 DNA follows: TGTGCTAGCAGCTCTAGCGGGGGGGCTTTGGAGACCCAGTACTTC. Residues: CASSSSGGALETQYF.

This clone appeared a few times. The chain employs TRBV15 and TRBJ2-2; 10 bases line up with TRBD2. Trimming at V came to 5 bases and at J to 4 bases, leaving 7 bases not matched to a gene. This CDR3 comprises 16 residues. In germline, CDR1 is LNHNV, CDR2 YYDKDF (reference sequence). The CDR3 is CATSGLAGAGTGELFF. The CDR3 DNA follows: TGTGCCACCAGCGGTCTAGCGGGAGCGGGCACCGGGGAGCTGTTTTTT.

The CDR3 nucleotides read TGCGCCAGCAGCTTTACCCCCACCACAGGGGGGAGCTCCTACAATGAGCAGTTCTTC. It is translated as CASSFTPTTGGSSYNEQFF. The chain has TRBV5-1 and TRBJ2-1, with 8 nucleotides matching TRBD1. Unmatched junction bases numbered 13, after V lost 2 bases and J lost 0 bases. This CDR3 contains 19 residues. Germline lookup yields CDR1 SGHRS and CDR2 YFSETQ.

J is TRBJ2-7 and V is TRBV7-6, with 9 positions matching TRBD2. Germline trimming cut 4 bases from V and 1 base from J; bases unmatched to any gene: 2. Germline V gene data show CDR1 as SGHVS and CDR2 as FNYEAQ. The CDR3 has 14 amino acids. This chain's CDR3 is CASSSLAGSYEQYF. In DNA, the CDR3 is TGTGCCAGCAGCTCTCTAGCGGGGTCCTACGAGCAGTACTTC.

The V call is TRBV4-3, the J call TRBJ2-3, with D tentatively TRBD2 (5 bases). The CDR3 is 15 residues long. Germline V gene sequence: CDR1 LGHNA, CDR2 YSLEER. V was pared by 0 bases and J by 4 bases, with 11 bases between. As DNA, the CDR3 is TGCGCCAGCAGCCAAGACATGGCGGAGGCAGATACGCAGTATTTT. Translating it yields CASSQDMAEADTQYF.